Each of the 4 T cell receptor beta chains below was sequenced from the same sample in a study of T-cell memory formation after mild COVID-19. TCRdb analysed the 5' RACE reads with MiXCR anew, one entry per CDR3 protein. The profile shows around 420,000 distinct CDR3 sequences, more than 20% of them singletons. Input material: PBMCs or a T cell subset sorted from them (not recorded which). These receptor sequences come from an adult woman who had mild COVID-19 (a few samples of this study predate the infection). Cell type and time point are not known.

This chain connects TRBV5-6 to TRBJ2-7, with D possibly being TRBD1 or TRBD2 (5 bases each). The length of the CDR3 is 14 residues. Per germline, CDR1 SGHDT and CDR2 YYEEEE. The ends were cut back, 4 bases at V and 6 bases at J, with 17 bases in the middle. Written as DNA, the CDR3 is TGTGCCAGCAGCGCCTGGGGACCGCCCTCCGAGCAGTACTTC. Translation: CASSAWGPPSEQYF.

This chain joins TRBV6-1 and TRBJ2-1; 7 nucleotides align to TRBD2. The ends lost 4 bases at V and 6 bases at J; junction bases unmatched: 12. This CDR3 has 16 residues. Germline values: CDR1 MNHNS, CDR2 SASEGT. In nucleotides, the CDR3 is TGTGCCAGCAGTGGGTACGGCGGGGGAGTTACCAATGAGCAGTTCTTC. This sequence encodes CASSGYGGGVTNEQFF.

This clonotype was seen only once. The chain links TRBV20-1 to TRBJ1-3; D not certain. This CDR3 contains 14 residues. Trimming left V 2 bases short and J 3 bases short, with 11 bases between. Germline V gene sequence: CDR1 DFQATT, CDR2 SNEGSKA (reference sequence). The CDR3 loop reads CSARHPTGGNTIYF. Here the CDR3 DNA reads TGCAGTGCTAGACACCCTACGGGTGGAAACACCATATATTTT.

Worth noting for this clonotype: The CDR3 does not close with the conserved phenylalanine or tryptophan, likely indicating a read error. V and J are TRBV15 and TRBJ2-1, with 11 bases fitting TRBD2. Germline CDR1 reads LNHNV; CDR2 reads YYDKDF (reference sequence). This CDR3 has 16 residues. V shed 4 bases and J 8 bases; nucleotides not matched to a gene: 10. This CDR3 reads CATSIRFSGGAHEQFL. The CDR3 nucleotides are TGTGCCACCAGCATCAGATTTAGCGGGGGGGCCCATGAGCAGTTCTTA.